This T cell receptor (beta chain) was retrieved from a study of T cell clonotyping in hematopoietic cell transplantation. General study results and limits: Broader posttransplant TCR repertoire diversity was predicted by graft donor and pretransplant recipient Inverse Simpson Index values.

Germline loops: CDR1 MDHEN, CDR2 SYDVKM. The CDR3 totals 12 residues. V was pared by 10 bases and J by 7 bases, with 16 bases between. With regard to this clone: Antigen specificity is unknown.

Clones were sequenced by immunoSEQ multiplex PCR, and TCRdb holds only the in-frame ones, with some missing. The sample yields tens of thousands of clones, about 93% seen once. Material for sequencing was peripheral blood mononuclear cells. The J gene is TRBJ1-1, the V gene TRBV28; the D gene is possibly TRBD1 (5 bases). This sequence originates from a woman aged 50 to 65 in good health. Some clones in this sample may be carry-over from other donors' samples. The CDR3 protein is CATERGVGEAFF. The CDR3, as DNA: TGTGCCACCGAACGAGGGGTGGGTGAAGCTTTCTTT.